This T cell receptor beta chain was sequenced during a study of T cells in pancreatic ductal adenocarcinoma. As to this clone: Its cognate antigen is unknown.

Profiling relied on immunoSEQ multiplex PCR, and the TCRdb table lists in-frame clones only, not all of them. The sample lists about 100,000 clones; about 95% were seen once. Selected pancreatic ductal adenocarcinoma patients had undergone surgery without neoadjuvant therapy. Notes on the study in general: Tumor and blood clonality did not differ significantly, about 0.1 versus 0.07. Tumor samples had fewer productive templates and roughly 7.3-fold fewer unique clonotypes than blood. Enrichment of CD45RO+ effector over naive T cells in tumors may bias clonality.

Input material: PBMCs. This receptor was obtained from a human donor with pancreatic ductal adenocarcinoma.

In DNA form, the CDR3 reads TGTGCCAGCAGTTTAGGGACAGGAGAAGCTTTCTTT. As protein: CASSLGTGEAFF. The chain carries TRBV28 and TRBJ1-1, with TRBD1 matching 8 bases. Germline V lookup: CDR1 MDHEN, CDR2 SYDVKM. This CDR3 region has 12 residues. V dropped 2 bases and J dropped 8; count of bases not matched to a gene: 1.